These 8 T cell receptor delta chains were all obtained from the same sample, sequenced in a study of gamma-delta T cells after stem cell transplantation. TCRdb re-processed the RT-PCR reads via CATT. The sample consists of fewer than 1,500 delta-chain clones, 5.5% to 6% of them appearing once. The sample was gamma-delta T cells. The receptors originated from a human donor. It is not recorded whose cells these are; they may come from a transplant donor.

This clone was counted between two and nine times. This DNA translates differently at residue 8 from the TCRdb protein, which is that of a much larger clone; a read error is likely, and the protein shown is the DNA's own translation. This chain uses TRDV2 with TRDJ1; 8 positions agree with TRDD3. Germline V gene lookup returns CDR1 GEAIGNYY and CDR2 EKD. Trimming removed 3 bases from V and 3 bases from J; junction bases left unmatched: 8. The CDR3 loop spans 15 amino acids. The CDR3 spells CACDVLGGRADKLIF. CDR3 DNA: TGTGCCTGTGACGTACTGGGGGGTCGGGCCGATAAACTCATCTTT.

As to this clone: The protein held in TCRdb is that of a much larger clone and does not match this DNA's translation at residue 8, likely because of a read error; the protein shown is translated from the DNA. DNA for the CDR3: TGTGCCTGTGACCGTCTGGGGGCTTCCGCCGATAAACTCATCTTT. It is translated as CACDRLGASADKLIF. The rearrangement uses TRDV2 and TRDJ1, with 7 bases identical to TRDD3. Germline-derived CDR1 and CDR2 are GEAIGNYY and EKD. The junction had 9 bases not matched to a gene; V was cut back by 3 bases and J by 3 bases. CDR3 length: 15 amino acids.

V gene TRDV2 combines with J gene TRDJ3; a possible D gene is TRDD3 (5 bases). Germline V gene lookup returns CDR1 GEAIGNYY and CDR2 EKD. The V gene lost 1 base and the J gene lost 15 bases, with 27 bases spanning the gap. This CDR3 has 18 amino acids. The CDR3 loop reads CACDTMGPSSWDAQQMFF. The CDR3 DNA sequence: TGTGCCTGTGACACAATGGGACCCAGCTCCTGGGACGCCCAACAGATGTTTTTC.

This clone was seen a handful of times. With only one base between it and a far larger clone, this is likely a read error. This rearrangement joins TRDV2 to TRDJ1; TRDD3 aligns across 8 bases. This CDR3 spans 21 amino acids. Germline-derived CDR1 and CDR2 are GEAIGNYY and EKD. CDR3 protein: CARDTLPTTTRTGGTTDKLIF. CDR3 in DNA: TGTGCCCGTGACACCCTACCTACGACTACGCGTACTGGGGGGACCACCGATAAACTCATCTTT.

By share, this clone counts as medium-sized. A far larger clone is just one base off, so this is likely a read error. In the same sample, other DNA sequences code for this CDR3. V gene TRDV1 combines with J gene TRDJ1; maybe TRDD3 (6 bases). The CDR3 sequence is 15 residues long. Per the germline V gene, CDR1 is TSWWSYY and CDR2 is QGS. For the CDR3, the DNA is TGCGCTCTTGGGGAACGCCTACGCGGATACTCGAAACTCATCTTT. It is translated as CALGERLRGYSKLIF.

The chain carries TRAV29/DV5 and TRDJ1; TRDD3 matches 13 bases. CDR3 size: 23 residues. Looked up from germline, CDR1 is NSMFDY and CDR2 is ISSIKDK. Germline trimming cut 0 bases from V and 1 base from J; bases unmatched to any gene: 24. CDR3 in amino acids: CAASGRISPPAYWGIRPTDKLIF. CDR3 DNA sequence: TGTGCAGCAAGCGGTCGCATCTCCCCACCGGCCTACTGGGGGATACGGCCCACCGATAAACTCATCTTT.

This clone has just a few counts. TCRdb pairs this DNA with a much larger clone's protein that differs at residue 6, likely a read error; the protein shown was translated from the DNA. V and J are TRDV2 and TRDJ1; no firm D call. The V end lost 0 bases, the J end lost 0 bases, and 10 bases lay between the germline ends. The CDR3 extends over 15 amino acids. CDR1 is GEAIGNYY and CDR2 is EKD in the germline V gene. CDR3 sequence reads: CACDTAGEYTDKLIF. Written as DNA, the CDR3 is TGTGCCTGTGACACCGCGGGCGAGTACACCGATAAACTCATCTTT.

Note on this clone: Translating this DNA gives a protein that differs at residue 6 from the TCRdb one, which belongs to a much larger clone; a read error is likely, and the protein shown is this translation. The chain combines TRDV2 with TRDJ1; TRDD3 matches 13 bases. The V and J ends lost 2 bases and 8 bases, in that order; junction bases with no gene match: 13. Germline V gene lookup returns CDR1 GEAIGNYY and CDR2 EKD. The CDR3 is 17 residues long. In DNA, the CDR3 is TGTGCCTGTGACATCGCTACGACTGGGGGATACGCTGGGAAACTCATCTTT. Translation gives CACDIATTGGYAGKLIF.